The TCR beta chain described here comes from a study of cytomegalovirus exposure and HLA in healthy donors. The CDR3 sequence is 18 residues long. The germline V gene encodes CDR1 MNHNS and CDR2 SASEGT. V lost 0 bases and J 6 bases, leaving 21 bases between the germline ends. With 60 Vbeta and 13 Jbeta primers, the PCR was carried out. Clones were read by immunoSEQ multiplex PCR, and TCRdb kept only the in-frame ones, dropping some. The data contain approximately 220,000 clones, roughly 80% of them singletons. Sequencing was performed on PBMCs. The chain recombines TRBV6-1 with TRBJ1-5, with D possibly matching TRBD1 (5 bases). The receptor's source is a man aged 25-40 years in good health and CMV-seronegative. The CDR3 coding sequence is TGTGCCAGCAGTGAAGCGCGGGGATACAGGTCGGGGTTTCAGCCCCAGCATTTT. Protein sequence: CASSEARGYRSGFQPQHF.